This T cell receptor beta chain was sequenced during a study of T cell repertoires in ileal Crohn's disease. Sequencing used immunoSEQ multiplex PCR; TCRdb keeps in-frame clones, though not all of them. The sample consists of about 9,600 clones, about 80% of them appearing once. Germline V gives CDR1 MRHNA, CDR2 SNTAGT. This CDR3 comprises 15 residues. The junction had 10 bases not matched to a gene; V was cut back by 6 bases and J by 5 bases. This clonotype was sampled from an adult with Crohn's disease. The V call is TRBV6-4, the J call TRBJ1-2; 9 bases agree with TRBD1. Sequencing was carried out using ileal tissue. CDR3 residues: CASSEQGARGYGYTF. The CDR3 coding sequence is TGTGCCAGCAGCGAACAGGGGGCTAGAGGATATGGCTACACCTTC.